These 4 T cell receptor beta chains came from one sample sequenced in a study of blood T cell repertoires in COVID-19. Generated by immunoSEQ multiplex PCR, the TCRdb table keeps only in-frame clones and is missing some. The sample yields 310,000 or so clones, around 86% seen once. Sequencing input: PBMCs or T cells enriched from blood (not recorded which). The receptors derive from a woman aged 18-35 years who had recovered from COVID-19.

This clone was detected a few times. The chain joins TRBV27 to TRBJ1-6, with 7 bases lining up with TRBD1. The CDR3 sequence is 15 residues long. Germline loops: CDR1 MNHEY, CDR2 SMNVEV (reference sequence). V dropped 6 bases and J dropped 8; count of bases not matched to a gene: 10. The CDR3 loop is CASSPRQGLHSPLHF. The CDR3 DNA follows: TGTGCCAGCAGCCCCCGACAGGGACTGCATTCACCCCTCCACTTT.

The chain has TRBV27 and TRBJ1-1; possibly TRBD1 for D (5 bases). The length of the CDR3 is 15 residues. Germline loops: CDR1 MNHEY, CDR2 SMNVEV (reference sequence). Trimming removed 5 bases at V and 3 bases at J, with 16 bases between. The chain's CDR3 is CASSPQGIGYTEAFF. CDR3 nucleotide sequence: TGTGCCAGCAGTCCTCAGGGAATTGGGTACACTGAAGCTTTCTTT.

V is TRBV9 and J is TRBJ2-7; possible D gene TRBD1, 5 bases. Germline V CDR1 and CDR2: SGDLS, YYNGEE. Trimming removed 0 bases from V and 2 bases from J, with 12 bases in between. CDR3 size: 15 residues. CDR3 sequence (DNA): TGTGCCAGCAGCGTAGCTACAGGCAACACCTACGAGCAGTACTTC. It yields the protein CASSVATGNTYEQYF.

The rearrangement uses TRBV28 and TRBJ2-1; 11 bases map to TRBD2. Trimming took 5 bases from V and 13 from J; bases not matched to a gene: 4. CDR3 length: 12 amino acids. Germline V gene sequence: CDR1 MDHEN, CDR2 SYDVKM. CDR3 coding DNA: TGTGCCAGCAGTCGTAGCGGGAGGGCCCAGTTCTTC. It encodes CASSRSGRAQFF. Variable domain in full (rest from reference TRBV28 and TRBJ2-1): DVKVTQSSRYLVKRTGEKVFLECVQDMDHENMFWYRQDPGLGLRLIYFSYDVKMKEKGDIPEGYSVSREKKERFSLILESASTNQTSMYLCASSRSGRAQFFGPGTRLTVL.